What follows are 8 T cell receptor beta chains derived from one specimen sequenced in a study of spatial heterogeneity in lung cancer. The sample's time point: sample taken at primary tumor resection. Unsorted samples of tumor, nontumor lung or frozen PBMC had their whole RNA sequenced. TCRdb reprocessed the 5' RACE reads via MiXCR and lists one record per CDR3 protein. The repertoire has about 14,000 distinct CDR3 sequences, around a tenth of them found once; the top ten carry 25% to 30%. The source material was PBMCs, sampled at surgery. The receptors originated from a male donor with early-stage non-small cell lung cancer.

This clonotype has at least ten counts. This chain connects TRBV29-1 to TRBJ1-3; tentative D call: TRBD1 (6 bases). The V end lost 7 bases, the J end lost 4 bases, and 17 bases lay between the germline ends. The CDR3 contains 14 residues. Germline V CDR1 and CDR2: SQVTM, ANQGSEA. The CDR3 nucleotides read TGCAGCGCCGAGGGGACACTCTCGGGAAACACCATATATTTT. It codes for CSAEGTLSGNTIYF.

By proportion, this clonotype is medium-sized. The CDR3 DNA is TGCAGCGCTGGGTCTAATAGCAATCAGCCCCAGCATTTT. Its translation is CSAGSNSNQPQHF. V and J are TRBV29-1 and TRBJ1-5, with D hard to call. V was clipped by 7 bases and J by 0 bases, with 10 bases between them. Germline V CDR1 and CDR2: SQVTM, ANQGSEA. There are 13 residues in the CDR3.

Many counts were recorded for this clonotype. The chain couples TRBV7-9 to TRBJ1-3; D gene uncertain. Germline V gives CDR1 SEHNR, CDR2 FQNEAQ (reference sequence). The CDR3 covers 13 residues. With 7 bases removed from V and 7 bases from J, the gap between germline ends came to 14 bases. The CDR3: CASTPLPGNTIYF. The CDR3 DNA follows: TGTGCCAGCACCCCGCTCCCGGGGAACACCATATATTTT.

This clonotype was recorded many times. This sequence joins TRBV28 and TRBJ2-7; D is perhaps TRBD1 (6 bases). The CDR3 length is 15 residues. Looked up from germline, CDR1 is MDHEN and CDR2 is SYDVKM. V was trimmed by 3 bases and J by 7 bases, leaving 19 bases between them. The CDR3 protein is CASSFSAGDVREQYF. The CDR3 DNA reads as TGTGCCAGCAGTTTTTCGGCAGGGGATGTGCGGGAGCAGTACTTC.

This clonotype has a single count. The chain couples TRBV18 to TRBJ2-3; either TRBD1 or TRBD2 may supply D (6 bases each). The V and J ends lost 1 base and 4 bases respectively, with 9 bases between them. The CDR3 runs 14 residues. Germline V gene sequence: CDR1 KGHSH, CDR2 LQKENI. The CDR3 bases are TGTGCCAGCTCACCACGAGGGGGGCCAGATACGCAGTATTTT. This encodes CASSPRGGPDTQYF.

This clonotype was counted ten times or more. The V call is TRBV3-1, the J call TRBJ2-5; D call uncertain. Trimming stripped 4 bases from V and 1 base from J, with 10 bases between. This CDR3 is built from 14 residues. Per germline, CDR1 LGHDT and CDR2 YNNKEL (reference sequence). Here the CDR3 DNA reads TGTGCCAGCAGCCGCCAGGATGTCCAAGAGACCCAGTACTTC. It encodes CASSRQDVQETQYF.

The table lists this clonotype with a few counts. The J gene is TRBJ2-3, the V gene TRBV10-1; 9 bases are a match to TRBD2. Germline values: CDR1 WNHNN, CDR2 SYGVQD (reference sequence). CDR3 length: 15 residues. J was trimmed by 4 bases and V by 5 bases; bases with no gene match: 7. The CDR3 coding sequence is TGCGCCAGCAGTTTCGACGGGACTAGCTCAGATACGCAGTATTTT. It encodes CASSFDGTSSDTQYF.

This clonotype was observed at least ten times. V and J are TRBV29-1 and TRBJ2-3, with 10 bases matching TRBD2. Germline trimming cut 4 bases from V and 3 bases from J; bases unmatched to any gene: 7. This CDR3 is built from 15 residues. Germline V gives CDR1 SQVTM, CDR2 ANQGSEA. CDR3 DNA sequence: TGCAGCGTTGGGGGGACTAGCGCCTTTACAGATACGCAGTATTTT. Translated, it gives CSVGGTSAFTDTQYF.